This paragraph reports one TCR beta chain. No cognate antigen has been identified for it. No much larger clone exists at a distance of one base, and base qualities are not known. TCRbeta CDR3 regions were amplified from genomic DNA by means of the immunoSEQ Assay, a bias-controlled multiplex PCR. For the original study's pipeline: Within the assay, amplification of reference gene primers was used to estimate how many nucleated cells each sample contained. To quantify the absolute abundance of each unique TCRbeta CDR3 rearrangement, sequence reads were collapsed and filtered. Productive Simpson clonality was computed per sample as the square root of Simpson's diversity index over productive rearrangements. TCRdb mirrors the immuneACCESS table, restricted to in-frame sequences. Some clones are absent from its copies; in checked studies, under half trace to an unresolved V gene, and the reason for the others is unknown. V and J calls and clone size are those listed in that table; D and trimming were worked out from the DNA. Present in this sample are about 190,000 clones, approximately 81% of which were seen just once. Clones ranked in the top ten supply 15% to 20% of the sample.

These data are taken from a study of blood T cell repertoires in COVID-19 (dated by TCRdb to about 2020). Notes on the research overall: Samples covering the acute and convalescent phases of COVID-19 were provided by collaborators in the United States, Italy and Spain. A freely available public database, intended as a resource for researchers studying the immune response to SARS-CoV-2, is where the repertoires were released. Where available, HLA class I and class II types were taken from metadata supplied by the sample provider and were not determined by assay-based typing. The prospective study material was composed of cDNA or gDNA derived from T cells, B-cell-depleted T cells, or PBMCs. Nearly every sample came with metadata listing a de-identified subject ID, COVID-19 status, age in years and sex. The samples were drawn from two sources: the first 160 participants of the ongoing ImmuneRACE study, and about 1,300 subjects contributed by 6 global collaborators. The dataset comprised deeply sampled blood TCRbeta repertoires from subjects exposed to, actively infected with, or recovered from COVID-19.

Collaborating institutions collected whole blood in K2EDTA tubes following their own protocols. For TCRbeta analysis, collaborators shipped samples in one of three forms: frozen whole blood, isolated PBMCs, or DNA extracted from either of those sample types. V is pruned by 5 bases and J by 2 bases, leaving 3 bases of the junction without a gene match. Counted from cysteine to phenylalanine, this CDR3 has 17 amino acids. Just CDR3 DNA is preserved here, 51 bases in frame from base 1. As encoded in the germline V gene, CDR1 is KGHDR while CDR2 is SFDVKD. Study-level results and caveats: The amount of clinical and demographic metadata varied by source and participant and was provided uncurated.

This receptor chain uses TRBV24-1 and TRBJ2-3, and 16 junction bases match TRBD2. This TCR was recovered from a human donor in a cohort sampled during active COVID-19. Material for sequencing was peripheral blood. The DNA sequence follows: TGTGCCACCAGTGCGGGACTAGCGGGAGGGTTCACAGATACGCAGTATTTT. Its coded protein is CATSAGLAGGFTDTQYF.